A selection of T cell receptor beta chains follows, all from one sample in a study of OX40 agonist ivuxolimab in advanced cancers. Produced via immunoSEQ multiplex PCR; TCRdb's table is partial and in-frame only. The sample has fewer than 65,000 clones; around 93% are singletons. Source: CD4+ or CD8+ T cells sorted from blood, taken in a trial of the OX40 agonist ivuxolimab. These receptors were taken from an adult with an advanced solid tumor such as melanoma, head and neck, liver or kidney cancer. CDR3s include the opening cysteine and the closing phenylalanine or tryptophan. D genes are given only for firm matches. The size of a clone is reported for some rows only, either as once, few or many, or as a class for expanded clones.

j_gene	d_gene	v_gene	abundance	CDR3nt	CDR3aa
TRBJ1-5	-	TRBV30	-	TGTGCCTGGAGTGTGGGTGTAAACAATCAGCCCCAGCATTTT	CAWSVGVNNQPQHF
TRBJ2-3	-	TRBV28	-	TGTGCCAGCAGTTTCCGACTAGTCACAGATACGCAGTATTTT	CASSFRLVTDTQYF
TRBJ2-7	TRBD1	TRBV6-1	few	TGTGCCAGCAGTTCTTGGGACAGCCTCTCCTACGAGCAGTACTTC	CASSSWDSLSYEQYF
TRBJ2-5	-	TRBV7-6	-	TGTGCCAGCAGCTTAGGTTTGGAGACCCAGTACTTC	CASSLGLETQYF
TRBJ1-1	-	TRBV27	-	TGTGCCAGCAGTTTAGGAAGGGCGAACACTGAAGCTTTCTTT	CASSLGRANTEAFF
TRBJ1-6	-	TRBV30	few	TGTGCCTGGAGTGGACGAGGGAATCGGTCACCCCTCCACTTT	CAWSGRGNRSPLHF
TRBJ2-7	TRBD1	TRBV7-8	-	TGTGCCAGCAGTTCCGACGCCGGGACAGGGGCCTACGAGCAGTACTTC	CASSSDAGTGAYEQYF
TRBJ2-7	TRBD2	TRBV4-3	-	TGCGCCAGCAGCCAAGATTACGGCGGGAGCGCCTACGAGCAGTACTTC	CASSQDYGGSAYEQYF
TRBJ2-1	TRBD2	TRBV10-1	-	TGCGCCAGCAGTGAGGGACTAGCGGGGTCTAATGAGCAGTTCTTC	CASSEGLAGSNEQFF
TRBJ2-3	-	TRBV21-1	-	TGTGCCAGCAGGTGCGCTACAGTCATGCAAGATACGCAGTATTTT	CASRCATVMQDTQYF
TRBJ1-1	-	TRBV5-5	-	TGTGCCAGCAGCCCCGAGGTGTACGACGAAACTGAAGCTTTCTTT	CASSPEVYDETEAFF
TRBJ2-7	-	TRBV5-4	-	TGTGCCAGCAGCTTGCCCGGGACATACGAGCAGTACTTC	CASSLPGTYEQYF
TRBJ2-1	-	TRBV27	-	TGTGCCAGCAGTTTAGGTCCACAGGGATACAATGAGCAGTTCTTC	CASSLGPQGYNEQFF
TRBJ1-2	TRBD1	TRBV28	-	TGTGCCAGCAAGCCCGCCGGACAGGGCGATGGCTACACCTTC	CASKPAGQGDGYTF
TRBJ2-1	-	TRBV9	-	TGTGCCAGCAGCGTAGGACAGACCTCCTACAATGAGCAGTTCTTC	CASSVGQTSYNEQFF
TRBJ2-2	-	TRBV29-1	-	TGCAGCTTTTCAACCGACACCGGGGAGCTGTTTTTT	CSFSTDTGELFF
TRBJ1-6	TRBD1	TRBV7-3	-	TGTGCCAGCAGCTTAGGACAGGGGAATAATTCACCCCTCCACTTT	CASSLGQGNNSPLHF
TRBJ1-2	TRBD1	TRBV5-4	-	TGTGCCAGCAGCCGAGGACAGGCCTCGCACTGGAACTATGGCTACACCTTC	CASSRGQASHWNYGYTF
TRBJ2-5	TRBD2	TRBV5-4	-	TGTGCCAGCAGCTCCCTCCCCCTCGGGAGGGAGACCCAGTACTTC	CASSSLPLGRETQYF
TRBJ1-1	-	TRBV6-5	-	TGTGCAAGCAAGTTCTATCCCCTCACCTCTGAAGCTTTCTTT	CASKFYPLTSEAFF
TRBJ2-7	-	TRBV13	-	TGTGCCAGCAGCTTAGGGGAGAGCTACGAGCAGTACTTC	CASSLGESYEQYF
TRBJ1-2	TRBD1	TRBV27	-	TGTGCCAGCAGGGGAACAGGGGGAGTCTCACAAAACTATGGCTACACCTTC	CASRGTGGVSQNYGYTF
TRBJ2-7	TRBD1	TRBV27	-	TGTGCCAGCAGGCCCGGGACAGGGGTCTACGAGCAGTACTTC	CASRPGTGVYEQYF
TRBJ2-3	TRBD2	TRBV27	-	TGTGCCAGCAGTTTAGGGGGGGGTTCCCGGACGCAGTATTTT	CASSLGGGSRTQYF
TRBJ2-1	-	TRBV5-1	-	TGCGCCAGCAGCGCCTCCGGAGGGCCTTACAATGAGCAGTTCTTC	CASSASGGPYNEQFF
TRBJ2-7	-	TRBV4-1	-	TGCGCCAGCAGCCAAGAACCCGGGACAACTTTCTACGAGCAGTACTTC	CASSQEPGTTFYEQYF
TRBJ2-1	TRBD2	TRBV7-6	-	TGTGCCAGCAATCCTAGCGGTCCTTCCTACAATGAGCAGTTCTTC	CASNPSGPSYNEQFF
TRBJ2-2	TRBD1	TRBV14	-	TGTGCCAGCAGCCAAGAAGGGGGCGCGGGGGAGCTGTTTTTT	CASSQEGGAGELFF
TRBJ2-1	-	TRBV9	-	TGTGCCAGCAGCGGACGGGACGGATACAATGAGCAGTTCTTC	CASSGRDGYNEQFF
TRBJ2-7	-	TRBV6-4	-	TGTGCCAGCAGAATTCGGGGAGGCAACGAGCAGTACTTC	CASRIRGGNEQYF
TRBJ2-7	TRBD1	TRBV2	once	TGTGCCAGACAGGGGGCAAACTCCTACGAGCAGTACTTC	CARQGANSYEQYF
TRBJ2-2	TRBD1	TRBV7-8	-	TGTGCCAGCAGTCGGACAGGGGCCGGGGAGCTGTTTTTT	CASSRTGAGELFF
TRBJ1-2	-	TRBV30	once	TGTGCCTGGACAGGGGTTTGGGAAGGCTACACCTTC	CAWTGVWEGYTF
TRBJ2-7	-	TRBV6-5	-	TGTGCCAGCAGTTACGGGGGACATTCGGAAACCTACGAGCAGTACTTC	CASSYGGHSETYEQYF
TRBJ2-7	TRBD1	TRBV5-4	once	TGTGCCAGCAGCTTTTTCCGGGACAGCTACTACGAGCAGTACTTC	CASSFFRDSYYEQYF
TRBJ1-1	-	TRBV6-1	-	TGTGCCAGCACCCTCGGATCGACATTGAATATACGTTCTTTCTTT	CASTLGSTLNIRSFF
TRBJ2-5	-	TRBV10-2	-	TGCGCCAGCAGTGAGTTATCTTGGGAGACCCAGTACTTC	CASSELSWETQYF
TRBJ1-2	-	TRBV7-9	-	TGTGCCAGCAGCTTAGTACAGGCCTATGGCTACACCTTC	CASSLVQAYGYTF
TRBJ1-2	-	TRBV21-1	-	TGTGCCAGCAGCAAGGGAGACAGGGGTTGTGGCTACACCTTC	CASSKGDRGCGYTF
TRBJ1-2	TRBD1	TRBV10-3	few	TGTGCCATCAGTGACGTTCCGGGACAGCGGGGAGGCTATGGCTACACCTTC	CAISDVPGQRGGYGYTF
TRBJ2-3	-	TRBV6-5	-	TGTGCCAGCAGTTACTCCGGGACGGATACGCAGTATTTT	CASSYSGTDTQYF
TRBJ2-1	-	TRBV7-6	-	TGTGCCAGCAGCTTAGCGGTCTTGAACAATGAGCAGTTCTTC	CASSLAVLNNEQFF
TRBJ1-6	-	TRBV7-6	-	TGTGCCAGCAGCGAAGGAAGGTTTAATAATTCACCCCTCCACTTT	CASSEGRFNNSPLHF
TRBJ2-1	TRBD1	TRBV7-2	-	TGTGCCAGCAGCTCCAGCCGACTTACGGGACAGGCATTTGCTGAGCAGTTCTTC	CASSSSRLTGQAFAEQFF
TRBJ2-1	-	TRBV2	-	TGTGCCAGCAAGCCCCAAAGTGGGAGGAACTACAATGAGCAGTTCTTC	CASKPQSGRNYNEQFF
TRBJ2-1	-	TRBV7-9	-	TGTGCCAGCAGCTTAAAGGACCCAGTTAATGAGCAGTTCTTC	CASSLKDPVNEQFF
TRBJ1-4	-	TRBV25-1	-	TGTGCCAGCAGTGAGAGGACAGCCAATGAAAAACTGTTTTTT	CASSERTANEKLFF